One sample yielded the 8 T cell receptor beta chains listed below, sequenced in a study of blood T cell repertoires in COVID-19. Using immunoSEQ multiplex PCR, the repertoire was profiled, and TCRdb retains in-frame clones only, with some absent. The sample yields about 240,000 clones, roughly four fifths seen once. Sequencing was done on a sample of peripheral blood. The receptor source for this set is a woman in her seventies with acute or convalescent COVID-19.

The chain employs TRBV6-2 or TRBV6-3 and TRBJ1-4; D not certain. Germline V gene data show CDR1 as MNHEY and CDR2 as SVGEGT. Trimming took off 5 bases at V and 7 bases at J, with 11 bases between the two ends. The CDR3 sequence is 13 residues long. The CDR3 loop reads CASSGPNGEKLFF. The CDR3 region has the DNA TGTGCCAGCAGTGGGCCCAATGGTGAAAAACTGTTTTTT.

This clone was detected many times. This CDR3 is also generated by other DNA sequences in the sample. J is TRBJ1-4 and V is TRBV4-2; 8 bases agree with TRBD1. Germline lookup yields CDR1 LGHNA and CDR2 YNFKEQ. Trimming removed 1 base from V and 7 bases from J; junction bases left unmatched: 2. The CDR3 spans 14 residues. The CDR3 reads CASSQGQGSEKLFF. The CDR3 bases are TGTGCCAGCAGCCAAGGACAGGGGAGTGAAAAACTGTTTTTT.

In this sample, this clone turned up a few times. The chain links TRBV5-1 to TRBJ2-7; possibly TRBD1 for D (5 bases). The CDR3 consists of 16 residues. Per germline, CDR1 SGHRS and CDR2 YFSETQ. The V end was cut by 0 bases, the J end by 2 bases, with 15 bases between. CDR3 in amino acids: CASSLALAGKTYEQYF. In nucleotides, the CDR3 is TGCGCCAGCAGCTTGGCCTTGGCAGGGAAAACCTACGAGCAGTACTTC.

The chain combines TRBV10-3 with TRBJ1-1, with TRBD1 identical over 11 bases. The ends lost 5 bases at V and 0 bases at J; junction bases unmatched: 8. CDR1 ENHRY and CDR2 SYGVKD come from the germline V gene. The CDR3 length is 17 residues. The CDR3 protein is CAISPGQGETLNTEAFF. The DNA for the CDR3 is TGTGCCATCAGTCCGGGACAGGGGGAGACGCTGAACACTGAAGCTTTCTTT.

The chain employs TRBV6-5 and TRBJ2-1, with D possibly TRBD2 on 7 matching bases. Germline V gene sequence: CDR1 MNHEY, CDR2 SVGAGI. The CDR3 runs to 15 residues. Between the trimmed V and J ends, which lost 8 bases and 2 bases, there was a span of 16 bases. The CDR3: CASGLEGGAYNEQFF. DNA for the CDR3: TGTGCCAGCGGCCTTGAAGGGGGGGCCTACAATGAGCAGTTCTTC.

Here the CDR3 DNA reads TGTGCCAGCAGCTTAGGTGGCGGGGTAGGGGAGACCCAGTACTTC. Protein product: CASSLGGGVGETQYF. The chain couples TRBV11-3 to TRBJ2-5, with D possibly being TRBD2 (6 bases). Germline CDR1 is SGHNT and CDR2 is YENEEA. V was pared by 1 base and J by 5 bases, with 14 bases between. The CDR3 consists of 15 residues.

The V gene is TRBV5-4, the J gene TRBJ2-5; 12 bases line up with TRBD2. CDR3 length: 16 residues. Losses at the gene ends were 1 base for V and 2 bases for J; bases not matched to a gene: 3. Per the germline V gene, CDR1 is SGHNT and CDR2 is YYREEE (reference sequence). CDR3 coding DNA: TGTGCCAGCAGCTTGCTAGCGGGGGGGCATCAAGAGACCCAGTACTTC. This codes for CASSLLAGGHQETQYF.

The CDR3 loop reads CASSFLGTPNYGYTF. In DNA, the CDR3 is TGTGCCAGCAGTTTCCTAGGGACACCGAACTATGGCTACACCTTC. The rearrangement joins TRBV6-5 to TRBJ1-2; D possibly corresponds to TRBD1 (6 bases). The germline CDR1 and CDR2 sequences are MNHEY and SVGAGI. V lost 4 bases, J lost 2 bases, and 14 bases lay in between. This CDR3 has 15 amino acids.